The 22 T cell receptor beta chains in this list originate from one sample, sequenced in a study of shared clonotypes between healthy human individuals. Produced via immunoSEQ multiplex PCR; TCRdb's table is partial and in-frame only. The data hold some 2,000,000 clones, with roughly 95% observed a single time. Cells designated naive CD8 were CD45RO-negative and were positively selected for CCR7, with terminally differentiated effector memory CD45RA+ cells excluded. The material sequenced was naive CD8+ T cells sorted from blood. The receptors shown here come from a man younger than 30 in good health.

This clone was seen once. J is TRBJ2-5 and V is TRBV5-6; 7 nucleotides match TRBD1. This CDR3 is 17 amino acids long. Germline loops: CDR1 SGHDT, CDR2 YYEEEE. Losses at the gene ends were 4 bases for V and 0 bases for J; bases not matched to a gene: 12. For the CDR3, the DNA is TGTGCCAGCAGCGCATCGAGAGACAGGGTCTACCAAGAGACCCAGTACTTC. This codes for CASSASRDRVYQETQYF.

The J gene is TRBJ2-6, the V gene TRBV27; no clear D. V gave up 8 bases and J gave up 0 bases, with 14 bases separating them. From germline, CDR1 is MNHEY and CDR2 SMNVEV (reference sequence). The CDR3 totals 16 residues. The CDR3 loop is CASAYTALSGANVLTF. CDR3 DNA: TGTGCCAGCGCCTACACGGCCCTCTCTGGGGCCAACGTCCTGACTTTC.

CDR3 sequence: CASSLPDQETQYF. The CDR3 DNA reads as TGTGCTAGTTCCCTGCCGGACCAAGAGACCCAGTACTTC. The chain uses TRBV12-5 and TRBJ2-5; D remains ambiguous. Germline-derived CDR1 and CDR2 are LGHNT and FRNRAP. Deletions cut 8 bases from V and 0 bases from J, with 10 bases between. CDR3 length equals 13 residues.

To note about this clone: At the DNA level, this CDR3 is encoded by other sequences in the same sample as well. V is TRBV11-3 and J is TRBJ2-7; D possibly corresponds to TRBD1 (6 bases). CDR3 length equals 12 residues. The germline V gene has CDR1 SGHNT and CDR2 YENEEA. Trimming removed 4 bases from V and 4 bases from J, with 8 bases in between. DNA for the CDR3: TGTGCCAGCAGCTCGGACAGTTACGAGCAGTACTTC. Its translation: CASSSDSYEQYF.

V usage is TRBV7-9 and J usage is TRBJ2-7; 8 bases fit TRBD1. Germline CDR1 and CDR2: SEHNR and FQNEAQ (reference sequence). V was pared by 4 bases and J by 1 base, with 6 bases of the junction left unmatched. The CDR3 totals 15 residues. Written as DNA, the CDR3 is TGTGCCAGCAGCTCGGACCGGGACAGGTCCTACGAGCAGTACTTC. Encoded protein: CASSSDRDRSYEQYF.

This sequence joins TRBV7-8 and TRBJ2-5, with TRBD2 identical over 12 bases. V was pared by 2 bases and J by 5 bases, with 9 bases of the junction left unmatched. This CDR3 has 17 residues. Germline V CDR1 and CDR2: SGHVS, FQNEAQ. Here the CDR3 reads CASSLRLAGAQGETQYF. CDR3 DNA sequence: TGTGCCAGCAGCTTAAGACTAGCGGGGGCCCAGGGGGAGACCCAGTACTTC.

The chain is built from TRBV28 and TRBJ1-4; tentative D call: TRBD1 (5 bases). Germline CDR1 reads MDHEN; CDR2 reads SYDVKM. The CDR3 runs to 15 residues. V lost 5 bases, J lost 0 bases, and 10 bases lay in between. This CDR3 reads CASSAGVATNEKLFF. In DNA form, the CDR3 reads TGTGCCAGCAGTGCGGGGGTTGCAACTAATGAAAAACTGTTTTTT.

This chain uses TRBV2 with TRBJ2-3, with a tentative D call TRBD2 (7 bases). Deletions cut 3 bases from V and 3 bases from J, with 16 bases between. Per the germline V gene, CDR1 is SNHLY and CDR2 is FYNNEI. The CDR3 consists of 16 residues. CDR3 bases: TGTGCCAGCAGTGAGGGGGGGCAGGAACTTACAGATACGCAGTATTTT. Protein sequence: CASSEGGQELTDTQYF.

V and J are TRBV7-2 and TRBJ2-7, with D perhaps TRBD1 (6 bases). With 5 bases removed from V and 0 bases from J, the gap between germline ends came to 14 bases. This CDR3 has 15 residues. Per germline, CDR1 SGHTA and CDR2 FQGNSA. CDR3 residues: CASSETGPISYEQYF. The DNA for the CDR3 is TGTGCCAGCAGCGAAACAGGGCCTATCTCCTACGAGCAGTACTTC.

The genes are TRBV30 and TRBJ2-1; D is uncertain. Trimming took off 0 bases at V and 7 bases at J, with 4 bases between the two ends. Germline CDR1 reads GTSNPN; CDR2 reads SVGIG (reference sequence). The CDR3 contains 11 residues. The CDR3 sequence is CAWSVMNEQFF. The CDR3 coding sequence is TGTGCCTGGAGTGTTATGAATGAGCAGTTCTTC.

The CDR3: CSARQGTEAFF. The CDR3 DNA reads TGCAGTGCCAGACAGGGGACTGAAGCTTTCTTT. This sequence joins TRBV20-1 and TRBJ1-1; 8 positions match TRBD1. With V trimmed by 6 bases and J by 5 bases, 2 bases remained unmatched. Germline CDR1 is DFQATT and CDR2 is SNEGSKA (reference sequence). The CDR3 has 11 residues.

This sequence joins TRBV11-2 and TRBJ2-7; D is unresolved. The V and J ends lost 0 bases and 3 bases respectively, with 15 bases between them. The CDR3 runs to 16 residues. Per the germline V gene, CDR1 is SGHAT and CDR2 is FQNNGV. As DNA, the CDR3 is TGTGCCAGCAGCTTAGATCAACTTAGCTCGGTCTACGAGCAGTACTTC. This gives the protein CASSLDQLSSVYEQYF.

The CDR3 region is CASSDGTDLRKLFF. The DNA of the CDR3 is TGTGCCAGCAGCGACGGGACAGACCTGAGGAAACTGTTTTTT. The gene calls are TRBV9 and TRBJ1-4; 7 bases match TRBD1. This CDR3 contains 14 residues. The V segment lost 3 bases and the J segment 11 bases; nucleotides outside the gene matches: 10. CDR1 is SGDLS and CDR2 is YYNGEE in the germline V gene.

A single count supports this clone. The gene calls are TRBV4-1 and TRBJ2-7; D is unclear. The germline V gene encodes CDR1 MGHRA and CDR2 YSYEKL. Between the trimmed V and J ends, which lost 3 bases and 7 bases, there was a span of 16 bases. The CDR3 runs 14 residues. CDR3 DNA sequence: TGCGCCAGCAGCCATGTAGACTCGGATGCAGAGCAGTACTTC. Translating gives CASSHVDSDAEQYF.

Only one count was recorded for this clone. The rearrangement uses TRBV4-1 and TRBJ1-1, with 9 bases lining up with TRBD1. The germline CDR1 and CDR2 sequences are MGHRA and YSYEKL. V trimming: 4 bases; J trimming: 2 bases; junction bases outside the gene matches: 2. This CDR3 spans 14 amino acids. The CDR3 DNA reads as TGCGCCAGCAGCCGGACAGGGGCAAACACTGAAGCTTTCTTT. It yields the protein CASSRTGANTEAFF.

The chain employs TRBV6-5 and TRBJ1-5; 11 bases match TRBD1. Trimming took 4 bases from V and 6 from J; bases not matched to a gene: 2. Germline V lookup: CDR1 MNHEY, CDR2 SVGAGI. The CDR3 consists of 14 residues. The CDR3 sequence: CASSSGQGVQPQHF. The CDR3 DNA follows: TGTGCCAGCAGTTCGGGACAGGGGGTTCAGCCCCAGCATTTT.

V gene TRBV7-3 combines with J gene TRBJ2-1; no firm D call. CDR1 and CDR2 (germline): SGHTA, FQGTGA. CDR3 length: 13 amino acids. The V end was cut by 6 bases, the J end by 4 bases, with 10 bases between. CDR3 sequence (DNA): TGTGCCAGCAGTCCTCGGGCGTACAATGAGCAGTTCTTC. Amino acids: CASSPRAYNEQFF.

To note about this clone: This CDR3 is also generated by other DNA sequences in the sample. The chain joins TRBV7-6 to TRBJ2-3; 14 bases map to TRBD2. Germline V gene sequence: CDR1 SGHVS, CDR2 FNYEAQ. This CDR3 contains 15 residues. V lost 3 bases, J lost 8 bases, and 4 bases stayed unmatched. The CDR3 DNA reads as TGTGCCAGCAGCTTGGGACTAGCGGGAGACGGTACGCAGTATTTT. It translates to CASSLGLAGDGTQYF.

The chain joins TRBV2 to TRBJ2-5; TRBD1 is a possible D gene (7 bases). The CDR3 runs to 17 residues. Trimming pared 5 bases from V and 4 bases from J, leaving 23 bases between. From germline, CDR1 is SNHLY and CDR2 FYNNEI. The CDR3 loop reads CASSPLADGGGRETQYF. CDR3 nucleotides: TGTGCCAGCAGTCCCCTCGCGGATGGAGGGGGCAGAGAGACCCAGTACTTC. The whole variable domain, filled in from reference TRBV2 and TRBJ2-5, reads EPEVTQTPSHQVTQMGQEVILRCVPISNHLYFYWYRQILGQKVEFLVSFYNNEISEKSEIFDDQFSVERPDGSNFTLKIRSTKLEDSAMYFCASSPLADGGGRETQYFGPGTRLLVL.

The chain links TRBV27 to TRBJ2-1; 9 bases are shared with TRBD2. Per the germline V gene, CDR1 is MNHEY and CDR2 is SMNVEV (reference sequence). The V gene end was trimmed by 6 bases and the J gene end by 2 bases; junction bases not matched to a gene: 8. The CDR3 is made up of 16 amino acids. This chain's CDR3 is CASSLGRGGTYNEQFF. As DNA, the CDR3 is TGTGCCAGCAGCCTAGGGCGGGGGGGCACCTACAATGAGCAGTTCTTC.

The chain combines TRBV15 with TRBJ1-2; no firm D call. Trimming left V 3 bases short and J 0 bases short, with 8 bases between. The CDR3 totals 14 residues. The germline CDR1 and CDR2 sequences are LNHNV and YYDKDF (reference sequence). CDR3 nucleotide sequence: TGTGCCACCAGCAGCTCTAGAGCTAACTATGGCTACACCTTC. Its translation is CATSSSRANYGYTF.

J is TRBJ2-5 and V is TRBV30; D may be TRBD2 (5 bases). CDR3 length: 13 residues. The V gene lost 3 bases and the J gene lost 2 bases, with 10 bases spanning the gap. CDR1 is GTSNPN, CDR2 SVGIG, per germline (reference sequence). This CDR3 reads CAWRDWTQETQYF. Here the CDR3 DNA reads TGTGCCTGGAGAGACTGGACTCAAGAGACCCAGTACTTC.